This T cell receptor (beta chain) was recorded in a study of blood T cell repertoires in COVID-19 (dated by TCRdb to the early 2020s). Concerning the study at large: Collaborator samples came from the United States, Italy and Spain and covered acute and convalescent phases of COVID-19. The material from the prospective study consisted of cDNA or gDNA derived from T cells, B-cell-depleted T cells, or PBMCs. Subjects who had been exposed to COVID-19, were actively infected with it, or had recovered from it provided the deeply sampled blood TCRbeta repertoires that made up the dataset. The repertoires were made available in a free public database intended to serve as a resource for research on the immune response to SARS-CoV-2. The samples were drawn from two sources: the first 160 participants of the ongoing ImmuneRACE study, and 1,254 subjects contributed by 6 global collaborators. The sample metadata nearly always contained a de-identified subject ID, COVID-19 status, age in years and sex. Where available, HLA class I and class II types were obtained from metadata supplied by the sample provider rather than from assay-based typing.

Each collaborating institution followed its own protocols to collect whole blood in K2EDTA tubes. For TCRbeta analysis, collaborator samples were shipped as frozen whole blood, as isolated PBMCs, or as DNA extracted from either sample type. Unmatched junction bases come to 5, with V trimmed by 5 bases and J by 0 bases. The germline V gene supplies CDR1 SGHAT and CDR2 FQNNGV. The CDR3 has 16 amino acids, counting the end cysteine and phenylalanine. CDR3 DNA only is kept here, 48 bases in frame from base 1. The immunoSEQ Assay, a bias-controlled multiplex PCR, was used to amplify TCRbeta CDR3 regions from genomic DNA. On the study's bioinformatics: Nucleated cell counts per sample were estimated from amplification of reference gene primers within the assay. To quantify the absolute abundance of each unique TCRbeta CDR3 rearrangement, sequence reads were collapsed and filtered. For each sample, productive Simpson clonality was calculated by taking the square root of Simpson's diversity index across productive rearrangements. Entries here come from immuneACCESS through TCRdb and include only in-frame sequences with V and J called. Some clones fail to appear in such tables; in the studies checked, an unresolved V gene covers under half of the shortfall, and the cause of the remainder is unknown. Clone size and the V and J calls come from that table; the DNA yielded D and trimming. The sample table lists around 210,000 clones, 84% of them with a count of one. The ten largest clones capture over 10% of the sample.

General study outcomes and caveats: How much clinical and demographic metadata was included differed by source and by participant, and the metadata was provided uncurated.

Notes on this clone: There is no known antigen for this receptor. No base quality values were provided; no much bigger clone lies one nucleotide off.

The receptor was isolated from a human donor in a cohort sampled during active COVID-19. Sequenced: peripheral blood. The chain employs TRBV11-2 and TRBJ2-4, with TRBD1 identical over 9 junction bases. This receptor has the CDR3 CASSVRDRVAKNIQYF. The DNA sequence is TGTGCCAGCAGCGTCCGGGACAGGGTAGCCAAAAACATTCAGTACTTC.